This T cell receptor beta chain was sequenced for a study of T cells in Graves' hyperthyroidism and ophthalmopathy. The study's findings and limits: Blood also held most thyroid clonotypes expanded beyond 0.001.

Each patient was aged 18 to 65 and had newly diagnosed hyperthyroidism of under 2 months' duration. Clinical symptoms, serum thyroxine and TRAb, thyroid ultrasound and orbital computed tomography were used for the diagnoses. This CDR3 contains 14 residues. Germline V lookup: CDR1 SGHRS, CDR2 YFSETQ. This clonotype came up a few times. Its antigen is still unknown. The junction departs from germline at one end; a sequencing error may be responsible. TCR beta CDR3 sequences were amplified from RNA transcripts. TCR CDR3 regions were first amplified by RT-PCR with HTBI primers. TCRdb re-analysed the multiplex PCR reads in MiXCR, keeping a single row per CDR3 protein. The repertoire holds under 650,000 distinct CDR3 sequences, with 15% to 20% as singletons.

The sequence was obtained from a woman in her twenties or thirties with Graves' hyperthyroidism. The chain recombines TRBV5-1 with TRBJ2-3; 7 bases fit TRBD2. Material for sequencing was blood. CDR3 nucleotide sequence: TGCGCCAGCAGCAACCGGGAGGATCCAGAGACGCAGTATTTT. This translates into CASSNREDPETQYF.